These 21 T cell receptor beta chains were sequenced from one sample in a study of shared clonotypes between healthy human individuals. Selected positively for CCR7 and CD45RO-negative, naive CD8 cells excluded terminally differentiated effector memory CD45RA+ cells. Sequencing used immunoSEQ multiplex PCR; TCRdb keeps in-frame clones, though not all of them. The sample shows about 2 million clones, just under 95% of them seen only once. The material sequenced was naive CD8+ T cells sorted from blood. The receptors were gathered from a man younger than 35 in good health.

The chain has TRBV6-1 and TRBJ2-7; D is unclear. Trimming shortened V by 4 bases and J by 2 bases, and 9 bases separated the two germline ends. The CDR3 extends over 13 amino acids. Germline V gene data show CDR1 as MNHNS and CDR2 as SASEGT. The DNA of the CDR3 is TGTGCCAGCAGTGTCAGGTCGACCTACGAGCAGTACTTC. Its translation: CASSVRSTYEQYF.

The chain recombines TRBV18 with TRBJ1-5; D not resolved. Germline CDR1 KGHSH, CDR2 LQKENI. Deletions cut 3 bases from V and 0 bases from J, with 6 bases between. This CDR3 region has 14 residues. The CDR3 region has the DNA TGTGCCAGCTCACCCGACACTAGCAATCAGCCCCAGCATTTT. This gives the protein CASSPDTSNQPQHF.

V gene TRBV10-3 combines with J gene TRBJ2-5, with a weak D call TRBD1 (5 bases). Germline CDR1 and CDR2: ENHRY and SYGVKD. The V and J ends lost 0 bases and 2 bases respectively, with 13 bases between them. The CDR3 is made up of 16 amino acids. The CDR3 here is CAISESLFGAQETQYF. For the CDR3, the DNA is TGTGCCATCAGTGAGTCGCTGTTTGGGGCACAAGAGACCCAGTACTTC.

In its sample, this clone was seen a few times. This rearrangement joins TRBV5-6 to TRBJ1-6; a weak D match, TRBD1 (6 bases). Trimming left V 3 bases short and J 6 bases short, with 7 bases between. There are 13 residues in the CDR3. Germline-derived CDR1 and CDR2 are SGHDT and YYEEEE. CDR3 amino acids: CASSWDINSPLHF. The CDR3 region has the DNA TGTGCCAGCAGCTGGGACATTAATTCACCCCTCCACTTT.

The chain employs TRBV7-6 and TRBJ2-1, with TRBD1 identical over 9 bases. Germline values: CDR1 SGHVS, CDR2 FNYEAQ. The CDR3 spans 19 residues. The V segment lost 1 base and the J segment 4 bases; nucleotides outside the gene matches: 14. The CDR3 DNA sequence: TGTGCCAGCAGCTTAGTGACAGGGGGGCCCTCCACCCTATACAATGAGCAGTTCTTC. Amino acid sequence: CASSLVTGGPSTLYNEQFF.

The CDR3 reads CASSQVAGGWETQYF. The CDR3 coding sequence is TGCGCCAGCAGCCAAGTAGCAGGGGGTTGGGAGACCCAGTACTTC. The rearrangement uses TRBV4-3 and TRBJ2-5, with 7 bases lining up with TRBD1. Unmatched junction bases numbered 7, after V lost 1 base and J lost 5 bases. The germline V gene encodes CDR1 LGHNA and CDR2 YSLEER. The CDR3 is 15 amino acids.

The rearrangement joins TRBV28 to TRBJ2-7; D is ambiguous. The ends were cut back, 3 bases at V and 3 bases at J, with 9 bases in the middle. Germline V lookup: CDR1 MDHEN, CDR2 SYDVKM. The CDR3 loop spans 13 amino acids. CDR3 nucleotide sequence: TGTGCCAGCAGTTTTGGAGAGCTCTACGAGCAGTACTTC. Translated, it gives CASSFGELYEQYF.

V is TRBV27 and J is TRBJ2-1, with a weak D call TRBD2 (6 bases). Germline values: CDR1 MNHEY, CDR2 SMNVEV (reference sequence). V gave up 6 bases and J gave up 8 bases, with 23 bases separating them. CDR3 size: 16 residues. The CDR3 is CASSPNSGMLGHEQFF. CDR3 DNA: TGTGCCAGCAGCCCCAATAGCGGTATGTTAGGTCATGAGCAGTTCTTC.

The rearrangement uses TRBV14 and TRBJ1-3; TRBD1 matches at 7 bases. V lost 5 bases, J lost 0 bases, and 4 bases stayed unmatched. CDR1 is SGHDN and CDR2 is FVKESK in the germline V gene. CDR3 length equals 15 residues. CDR3 region: CASSGGQASGNTIYF. The CDR3 coding sequence is TGTGCCAGCAGCGGCGGACAGGCCTCTGGAAACACCATATATTTT. The full variable domain, rest sourced from reference TRBV14 and TRBJ1-3, is EAGVTQFPSHSVIEKGQTVTLRCDPISGHDNLYWYRRVMGKEIKFLLHFVKESKQDESGMPNNRFLAERTGGTYSTLKVQPAELEDSGVYFCASSGGQASGNTIYFGEGSWLTVV.

The rearrangement uses TRBV27 and TRBJ1-2; 12 bases align to TRBD1. The CDR3 has 14 amino acids. Trimming took 5 bases from V and 8 from J; bases not matched to a gene: 6. Germline V gene sequence: CDR1 MNHEY, CDR2 SMNVEV (reference sequence). The CDR3 loop reads CASSDGTGGEGYTF. Written as DNA, the CDR3 is TGTGCCAGCAGTGACGGGACAGGGGGCGAGGGCTACACCTTC.

The chain uses TRBV25-1 and TRBJ2-1; weak D call: TRBD2 (5 bases). The germline gives CDR1 MGHDK, CDR2 SYGVNS. CDR3 size: 14 residues. Trimming pared 5 bases from V and 9 bases from J, leaving 17 bases between. The DNA of the CDR3 is TGTGCCAGCAGTTCAAACGGGATTCCTGTTGAGCAGTTCTTC. This translates into CASSSNGIPVEQFF.

This sequence joins TRBV7-9 and TRBJ2-5; TRBD2 agrees at 10 bases. CDR1 SEHNR and CDR2 FQNEAQ come from the germline V gene (reference sequence). The CDR3 is made up of 15 amino acids. J was trimmed by 5 bases and V by 5 bases; bases with no gene match: 8. CDR3 DNA: TGTGCCAGCAGCGGAAATAGCGGGGGGAGGGAGACCCAGTACTTC. Translating it yields CASSGNSGGRETQYF. The variable domain in full, with the rest retrieved from reference TRBV7-9 and TRBJ2-5, is DTGVSQNPRHKITKRGQNVTFRCDPISEHNRLYWYRQTLGQGPEFLTYFQNEAQLEKSRLLSDRFSAERPKGSFSTLEIQRTEQGDSAMYLCASSGNSGGRETQYFGPGTRLLVL.

The chain combines TRBV5-6 with TRBJ2-7; 8 bases align to TRBD2. The CDR3 length is 15 residues. Per the germline V gene, CDR1 is SGHDT and CDR2 is YYEEEE. Germline trimming cut 4 bases from V and 4 bases from J; bases unmatched to any gene: 10. Written as DNA, the CDR3 is TGTGCCAGCAGCCCCGCTCCGGGGGGGCTATACGAGCAGTACTTC. Its protein is CASSPAPGGLYEQYF.

The J gene is TRBJ2-1, the V gene TRBV5-1; D is ambiguous. CDR3 length: 17 amino acids. Deletions cut 0 bases from V and 0 bases from J, with 13 bases between. Germline V gene sequence: CDR1 SGHRS, CDR2 YFSETQ. The CDR3 DNA sequence: TGCGCCAGCAGCTTGGCCGTGAGGCCCCGCTCCTACAATGAGCAGTTCTTC. Translating it yields CASSLAVRPRSYNEQFF.

The J gene is TRBJ2-7, the V gene TRBV5-4, with D possibly being TRBD1 (5 bases). The CDR3 totals 15 residues. V lost 2 bases and J lost 2, with 14 bases in between. In germline, CDR1 is SGHNT, CDR2 YYREEE (reference sequence). The CDR3 DNA reads TGTGCCAGCAGCTTTCAGGGTGCCGGCGCCTACGAGCAGTACTTC. It codes for CASSFQGAGAYEQYF. Filled out from reference TRBV5-4 and TRBJ2-7, the complete variable domain reads ETGVTQSPTHLIKTRGQQVTLRCSSQSGHNTVSWYQQALGQGPQFIFQYYREEENGRGNFPPRFSGLQFPNYSSELNVNALELDDSALYLCASSFQGAGAYEQYFGPGTRLTVT.

The V and J genes are TRBV9 and TRBJ1-3; 8 bases fit TRBD1. CDR3 size: 17 residues. The V and J ends lost 0 bases and 2 bases, in that order; junction bases with no gene match: 7. Germline-derived CDR1 and CDR2 are SGDLS and YYNGEE. CDR3: CASSVEDREDAGNTIYF. CDR3 DNA: TGTGCCAGCAGCGTAGAGGACAGGGAGGACGCTGGAAACACCATATATTTT.

The chain combines TRBV4-1 with TRBJ1-3, with TRBD1 identical over 8 bases. This CDR3 is built from 14 residues. V lost 5 bases to trimming and J lost 1 base; unmatched junction nucleotides: 1. The germline gives CDR1 MGHRA, CDR2 YSYEKL. The CDR3 coding sequence is TGCGCCAGCAGCTGGACAGGGTCTGGAAACACCATATATTTT. Protein: CASSWTGSGNTIYF.

V is TRBV11-2 and J is TRBJ1-1, with D hard to call. V was trimmed by 0 bases and J by 0 bases, leaving 8 bases between them. Germline assignment: CDR1 SGHAT and CDR2 FQNNGV. This CDR3 has 15 residues. In DNA, the CDR3 is TGTGCCAGCAGCTTAGATACGGGGATGAACACTGAAGCTTTCTTT. It specifies CASSLDTGMNTEAFF. Full variable domain (outside the CDR3, taken from reference TRBV11-2 and TRBJ1-1): EAGVAQSPRYKIIEKRQSVAFWCNPISGHATLYWYQQILGQGPKLLIQFQNNGVVDDSQLPKDRFSAERLKGVDSTLKIQPAKLEDSAVYLCASSLDTGMNTEAFFGQGTRLTVV.

The chain carries TRBV6-5 and TRBJ2-7, with D perhaps TRBD2 (5 bases). Trimming cost V 2 bases and J 3 bases, with 8 bases left between them. Germline V gene lookup returns CDR1 MNHEY and CDR2 SVGAGI. The CDR3 spans 13 residues. The CDR3 DNA sequence: TGTGCCAGCAGTTACGGACTGAACTACGAGCAGTACTTC. Translating gives CASSYGLNYEQYF.

The chain employs TRBV6-1 and TRBJ2-3; 11 nucleotides agree with TRBD1. Per the germline V gene, CDR1 is MNHNS and CDR2 is SASEGT. V shed 2 bases, J shed 6 bases, and the junction held 4 bases outside the gene matches. The CDR3 has 15 residues. Written as DNA, the CDR3 is TGTGCCAGCAGTGAAACGGACAGGGGGCCCGATACGCAGTATTTT. Protein product: CASSETDRGPDTQYF.

V is TRBV28 and J is TRBJ2-7; D not resolved. This CDR3 has 13 residues. Trimming took 3 bases from V and 3 from J, leaving 9 bases between them. Germline V gene lookup returns CDR1 MDHEN and CDR2 SYDVKM. The CDR3 sequence: CASSFPDFYEQYF. The CDR3 DNA sequence: TGTGCCAGCAGTTTCCCCGATTTCTACGAGCAGTACTTC.